Shown below are 20 T cell receptor beta chains from a single sample sequenced in a study of cytotoxic CD8 clonotypes in ibrutinib-treated CLL. Sequenced by immunoSEQ multiplex PCR; TCRdb stores in-frame clones only, minus some. The table records 270,000 or so clones, 76% of them present only once. The sequencing here drew on PBMCs, taken at disease progression, from a patient treated with ibrutinib. The source of these receptors is a human donor with chronic lymphocytic leukemia.

This chain links TRBV11-2 with TRBJ2-7; the match to TRBD1 covers 7 bases. The length of the CDR3 is 14 residues. The V gene's germline CDR1 is SGHAT and CDR2 FQNNGV. Trimming took 5 bases from V and 3 from J; bases not matched to a gene: 7. The chain's CDR3 is CASSAIQGSYEQYF. The CDR3 DNA reads TGTGCCAGCAGCGCGATACAGGGGAGCTACGAGCAGTACTTC.

The chain combines TRBV9 with TRBJ1-3; the match to TRBD1 covers 9 bases. The germline CDR1 and CDR2 sequences are SGDLS and YYNGEE. This CDR3 region has 15 residues. Trimming removed 4 bases from V and 4 bases from J; junction bases left unmatched: 6. CDR3 region: CASSTQGAQGNTIYF. Written as DNA, the CDR3 is TGTGCCAGCAGCACACAGGGGGCGCAGGGAAACACCATATATTTT.

This rearrangement joins TRBV6-6 to TRBJ1-1; 9 bases match TRBD1. The CDR3 runs 15 residues. V dropped 2 bases and J dropped 1; count of bases not matched to a gene: 2. CDR1 is MNHNY and CDR2 is SVGAGI in the germline V gene (reference sequence). The CDR3 coding sequence is TGTGCCAGCAGTTACCCGGGACAGGGGAACACTGAAGCTTTCTTT. This codes for CASSYPGQGNTEAFF.

In its sample, this clone was seen once. The rearrangement joins TRBV4-3 to TRBJ2-7; D possibly corresponds to TRBD2 (5 bases). This CDR3 contains 14 residues. V lost 1 base and J 3 bases, leaving 10 bases between the germline ends. CDR1 is LGHNA, CDR2 YSLEER, per germline. This CDR3 reads CASSQGPGLYEQYF. CDR3 in DNA: TGCGCCAGCAGCCAAGGTCCTGGACTCTACGAGCAGTACTTC.

The rearrangement joins TRBV11-2 to TRBJ2-5; D not certain. V lost 5 bases, J lost 5 bases, and 12 bases lay in between. The CDR3 is made up of 13 amino acids. Germline CDR1 SGHAT, CDR2 FQNNGV. CDR3 protein: CASSPGWLETQYF. In DNA form, the CDR3 reads TGTGCCAGCAGCCCAGGATGGCTTGAGACCCAGTACTTC.

This clone was found a few times. The J gene is TRBJ2-5, the V gene TRBV5-1; D may be TRBD2 (5 bases). Germline lookup yields CDR1 SGHRS and CDR2 YFSETQ. The CDR3 sequence is 14 residues long. The ends were cut back, 0 bases at V and 2 bases at J, with 8 bases in the middle. The CDR3 DNA follows: TGCGCCAGCAGCTTGGGAGGGTGGCAAGAGACCCAGTACTTC. Translated, it gives CASSLGGWQETQYF.

The chain employs TRBV13 and TRBJ1-1; D uncertain. Deletions cut 0 bases from V and 1 base from J, with 3 bases between. Germline CDR1 reads PRHDT; CDR2 reads FYEKMQ (reference sequence). The CDR3 has 13 residues. CDR3 sequence: CASSLGSNTEAFF. The CDR3 DNA is TGTGCCAGCAGCTTAGGGTCGAACACTGAAGCTTTCTTT. Full variable domain (remainder filled in from reference TRBV13 and TRBJ1-1): AAGVIQSPRHLIKEKRETATLKCYPIPRHDTVYWYQQGPGQDPQFLISFYEKMQSDKGSIPDRFSAQQFSDYHSELNMSSLELGDSALYFCASSLGSNTEAFFGQGTRLTVV.

The gene calls are TRBV4-1 and TRBJ2-7; 8 bases agree with TRBD1. The CDR3 runs 15 residues. CDR1 and CDR2 (germline): MGHRA, YSYEKL. V gave up 0 bases and J gave up 2 bases; unmatched junction bases: 3. Here the CDR3 reads CASSQEGTGAYEQYF. DNA of the CDR3: TGCGCCAGCAGCCAAGAAGGGACAGGAGCCTACGAGCAGTACTTC.

This sequence joins TRBV2 and TRBJ2-1; D perhaps matches TRBD2 (6 bases). The V end lost 4 bases, the J end lost 6 bases, and 13 bases lay between the germline ends. This CDR3 spans 14 amino acids. Germline V gene lookup returns CDR1 SNHLY and CDR2 FYNNEI. The CDR3 DNA sequence: TGTGCCAGCAGTGTTCGGCTAGCGACCAATGAGCAGTTCTTC. It yields the protein CASSVRLATNEQFF.

The genes are TRBV19 and TRBJ2-7, with D unresolved. The CDR3 consists of 14 residues. Germline CDR1 LNHDA, CDR2 SQIVND (reference sequence). V was clipped by 3 bases and J by 3 bases, with 12 bases between them. The CDR3 DNA reads as TGTGCCAGTAGTATTGCTTCCAGCTTCTACGAGCAGTACTTC. Translation: CASSIASSFYEQYF.

This chain uses TRBV19 with TRBJ2-2; D gene ambiguous. The V end lost 4 bases, the J end lost 3 bases, and 3 bases lay between the germline ends. Per germline, CDR1 LNHDA and CDR2 SQIVND (reference sequence). This CDR3 contains 12 residues. CDR3 residues: CASSRDTGELFF. In DNA form, the CDR3 reads TGTGCCAGTAGTAGAGACACCGGGGAGCTGTTTTTT.

The chain employs TRBV7-2 and TRBJ1-5; maybe TRBD1 (5 bases). This CDR3 has 15 residues. Trimming left V 1 base short and J 3 bases short, with 10 bases between. Looked up from germline, CDR1 is SGHTA and CDR2 is FQGNSA. The CDR3 sequence is CASSLVDSLNQPQHF. The DNA for the CDR3 is TGTGCCAGCAGCTTAGTAGACAGCCTCAATCAGCCCCAGCATTTT. The full variable domain, its missing parts supplied by reference TRBV7-2 and TRBJ1-5, is GAGVSQSPSNKVTEKGKDVELRCDPISGHTALYWYRQSLGQGLEFLIYFQGNSAPDKSGLPSDRFSAERTGGSVSTLTIQRTQQEDSAVYLCASSLVDSLNQPQHFGDGTRLSIL.

The DNA for the CDR3 is TGTGCCAGCAGCTTAGAGATTCGTGGGGGAGCTTTCTTT. This encodes CASSLEIRGGAFF. The chain couples TRBV7-6 to TRBJ1-1, with D possibly being TRBD1 (5 bases). CDR1 and CDR2 (germline): SGHVS, FNYEAQ. Trimming stripped 1 base from V and 10 bases from J, with 13 bases between. CDR3 length equals 13 residues.

J is TRBJ2-7 and V is TRBV9; possibly TRBD2 for D (5 bases). The V gene lost 0 bases and the J gene lost 6 bases, with 19 bases spanning the gap. Germline values: CDR1 SGDLS, CDR2 YYNGEE. The CDR3 has 16 residues. The chain's CDR3 is CASSVADSHDGVEQYF. As DNA, the CDR3 is TGTGCCAGCAGCGTAGCGGACTCACACGACGGGGTCGAGCAGTACTTC.

V is TRBV5-6 and J is TRBJ2-7; D is perhaps TRBD1 or TRBD2 (5 bases each). CDR1 and CDR2 (germline): SGHDT, YYEEEE. The CDR3 sequence is 15 residues long. With 7 bases removed from V and 3 bases from J, the gap between germline ends came to 20 bases. CDR3 DNA: TGTGCCAGCGGGTCGGCCCCGGGGACCCTCTACGAGCAGTACTTC. It is translated as CASGSAPGTLYEQYF.

V gene TRBV5-4 combines with J gene TRBJ1-1, with 8 bases aligning to TRBD1. CDR3 length equals 14 residues. The germline V gene has CDR1 SGHNT and CDR2 YYREEE (reference sequence). The trim removed 4 bases at V and 1 base at J, leaving 3 bases unmatched. CDR3 DNA sequence: TGTGCCAGCAGCCCAGGACAGGGGAACACTGAAGCTTTCTTT. Protein product: CASSPGQGNTEAFF.

The CDR3 region is CASSVGQDEQYF. Here the CDR3 DNA reads TGCGCCAGCAGCGTCGGTCAGGACGAGCAGTACTTC. V usage is TRBV5-1 and J usage is TRBJ2-7; no firm D call. The V and J ends lost 4 bases and 5 bases respectively, with 10 bases between them. CDR1 is SGHRS, CDR2 YFSETQ, per germline. This CDR3 contains 12 residues.

The genes are TRBV5-1 and TRBJ2-2; 7 bases agree with TRBD1. This CDR3 comprises 13 residues. Germline V CDR1 and CDR2: SGHRS, YFSETQ. Trimming cost V 2 bases and J 5 bases; bases outside gene matches: 0. CDR3 amino acids: CASSLQGTGELFF. For the CDR3, the DNA is TGCGCCAGCAGCTTACAGGGGACCGGGGAGCTGTTTTTT.

This chain uses TRBV27 with TRBJ2-7; 9 bases are shared with TRBD2. The CDR3 runs to 17 residues. The J segment lost 4 bases and the V segment lost 0 bases, leaving 10 bases of the junction unmatched. Germline V lookup: CDR1 MNHEY, CDR2 SMNVEV (reference sequence). The chain's CDR3 is CASSLSLREGVSYEQYF. The CDR3 DNA reads TGTGCCAGCAGTTTATCGCTGCGGGAGGGCGTCTCTTACGAGCAGTACTTC.

J is TRBJ1-1 and V is TRBV6-5; 9 bases are a match to TRBD1. This CDR3 has 14 residues. Germline V lookup: CDR1 MNHEY, CDR2 SVGAGI. After removal of 6 bases from V and 5 bases from J, the junction contained 7 bases not matched to a gene. The CDR3 reads CASSPGQGRTEAFF. The CDR3 DNA reads as TGTGCCAGCAGCCCGGGACAGGGAAGAACTGAAGCTTTCTTT.